This T cell receptor (beta chain) was recorded in a study of human T cells and chemical hapten exposure. Turning to the study itself: Per-sample TCR yield variability stemmed mainly from small pooled library volume differences. Findings of the study overall: DPC sensitization left the count of TCRs above 1 in 1000 unchanged.

Treatment given: therapeutic diphenylcyclopropenone sensitization with weekly scalp DPC. About this clonotype: Its target is unknown.

Individual cDNA molecules received unique molecular identifiers in the library. In TCRdb, the reads were re-called with MiXCR into one record per CDR3 protein. This sample yields 2,500 to 3,000 distinct CDR3 sequences, of which approximately 48% are seen a single time; over 9.5% belongs to the top ten. Germline V lookup: CDR1 MRHNA, CDR2 SNTAGT. The CDR3 covers 14 residues. V shed 4 bases and J shed 5 bases, with 11 bases lying between them. V usage is TRBV6-4 and J usage is TRBJ2-2; no clear D. This specimen consisted of whole blood, obtained before DPC sensitization or 2, 6, or about 24 weeks after (not recorded which). This TCR was sampled from an adult with alopecia areata. Some clones in this sample may be carry-over from other donors' samples. This table probably holds off-target reads from a library built for another chain. Written as DNA, the CDR3 is TGTGCCAGCAGTGCCGGAAGGGATACCGGGGAGCTGTTTTTT. It yields the protein CASSAGRDTGELFF.